The source of this T cell receptor beta chain is a study of blood T cell repertoires in COVID-19. Across the study: Collection of acute and convalescent COVID-19 samples took place in the United States, Italy and Spain.

The study recruited people aged about 18 to 95 years across more than 20 US areas. Each recovered donor of Cohort 3 presented with two negative PCRs, clearance, or symptom resolution. Authors' data handling: Quantification of nucleated cells was approximated via reference gene primer amplification. Clones were sequenced by immunoSEQ multiplex PCR, and TCRdb holds only the in-frame ones, with some missing. V and J calls and clone size are those listed in that table; D and trimming were worked out from the DNA. The sample has some 300,000 clones; 88% are singletons. With 2 bases removed from V and 8 bases from J, the gap between germline ends came to 13 bases. This CDR3 is 15 amino acids long. Germline V gives CDR1 MNHNS, CDR2 SASEGT.

Sequencing was carried out using PBMCs or T cells enriched from blood (not recorded which). The rearrangement links TRBV6-1 to TRBJ1-6, with D perhaps TRBD1 (6 bases). This sequence was found in a woman aged 25 to 39 who had recovered from COVID-19. The CDR3 DNA reads as TGTGCCAGCAGTGAATTGACGGGACAATATTCACCCCTCCACTTT. Protein: CASSELTGQYSPLHF.